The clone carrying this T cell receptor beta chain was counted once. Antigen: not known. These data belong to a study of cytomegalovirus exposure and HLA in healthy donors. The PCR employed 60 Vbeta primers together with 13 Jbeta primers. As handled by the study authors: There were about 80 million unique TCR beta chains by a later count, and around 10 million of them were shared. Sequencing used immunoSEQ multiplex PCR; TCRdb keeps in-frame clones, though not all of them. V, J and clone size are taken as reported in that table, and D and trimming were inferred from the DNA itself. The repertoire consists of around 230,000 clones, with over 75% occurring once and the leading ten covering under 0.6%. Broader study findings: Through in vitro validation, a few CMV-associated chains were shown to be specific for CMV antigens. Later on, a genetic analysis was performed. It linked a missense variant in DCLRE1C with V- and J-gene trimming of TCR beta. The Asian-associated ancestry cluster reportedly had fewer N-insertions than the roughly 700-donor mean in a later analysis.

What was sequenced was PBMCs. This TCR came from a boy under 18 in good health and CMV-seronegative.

The CDR3 region is CASSPGLAGPSSYNEQFF. The DNA for the CDR3 is TGTGCCAGCAGCCCGGGACTAGCGGGCCCTAGCTCCTACAATGAGCAGTTCTTC. This chain connects TRBV5-4 to TRBJ2-1; 12 nucleotides agree with TRBD2. Trimming took 4 bases from V and 0 from J; bases not matched to a gene: 8. CDR1 SGHNT and CDR2 YYREEE come from the germline V gene (reference sequence). The CDR3 contains 18 residues. Drawing the rest from reference TRBV5-4 and TRBJ2-1, the complete variable domain is ETGVTQSPTHLIKTRGQQVTLRCSSQSGHNTVSWYQQALGQGPQFIFQYYREEENGRGNFPPRFSGLQFPNYSSELNVNALELDDSALYLCASSPGLAGPSSYNEQFFGPGTRLTVL.